The T cell receptor (beta chain) under discussion was sequenced for a study of blood T cell repertoires in COVID-19. Looking at the study overall: The study drew acute and convalescent COVID-19 samples from the United States, Italy and Spain. Nucleic acid was either cDNA or gDNA, and it came from T cells, B-cell-depleted T cells, or PBMCs.

V was trimmed by 2 bases and J by 4 bases, leaving 11 bases between them. Germline CDR1 MNHNY, CDR2 SVGAGI (reference sequence). The length of the CDR3 is 14 residues. Methods used by the authors: Cell counts per sample came from amplifying reference gene primers. Assay used: immunoSEQ multiplex PCR; TCRdb lists only in-frame clones, some missing. Clone size and V and J calls were adopted from that table, with D and trimming inferred from the DNA. The sample yields about 180,000 clones, 85% to 90% seen once. The origin of this receptor is a man in his fifties with active or convalescent COVID-19. The sequencing input was peripheral blood. This chain uses TRBV6-6 with TRBJ1-1; D is uncertain. The CDR3 DNA reads TGTGCCAGCAGTTACCGGGTGGAGACCACTGAAGCTTTCTTT. It encodes CASSYRVETTEAFF.